This TCR beta chain was found in a study of Tregs in tolerant kidney transplant recipients. Points from the study as a whole: Biological reproducibility was not directly addressed, but technical replication error appeared minimal. The most relevant donor-specific Treg TCRbeta repertoire apparently came from expansion with activated donor B cells.

In regard to this clone: Its specificity is not known.

The nonmyeloablative bone marrow transplants came from related graft donors, with transient mixed chimerism. CD4+CD25+CD127- Tregs, CD4+CD25- non-Tregs, CD4 and CD8 cells were sorted. TCRdb's copy holds only in-frame clones and misses some; the assay was immunoSEQ multiplex PCR. The listing records around 10,000 clones. This TCR was sampled from a human patient who received a combined kidney and bone marrow transplant. Some T cells here may be from the graft donor. This specimen was CD8+ T cells from blood (PBMCs), taken 24 months after the transplant.

CDR3 residues: CAWSIQGSTEAFF. The CDR3 bases that were read are TGTGCCTGGAGTATCCAGGGAAGCACTGAA. The chain uses TRBV30 and TRBJ1-1; TRBD1 is a possible D gene (5 bases). The CDR3 is cut off 3 residues early in the read; its end comes from the germline J gene. Trimming took off 2 bases at V and 4 bases at J, with 11 bases between the two ends. The CDR3 totals 13 residues. CDR1 is GTSNPN, CDR2 SVGIG, per germline (reference sequence).